This T cell receptor (beta chain) was identified during a study of T cell responses to AZD1222 COVID-19 vaccine. Germline loops: CDR1 SGHNT, CDR2 YENEEA. The CDR3 is 15 amino acids. V was clipped by 5 bases and J by 2 bases, with 12 bases between them. Assay used: immunoSEQ multiplex PCR; TCRdb lists only in-frame clones, some missing. Among 85,000 to 120,000 clones listed, roughly 84% were seen once. Regarding this clone: What it recognizes is unknown.

Study-wide points: Repertoires were obtained only post-peak T cell response. Along spike, vaccine-associated CD4 TCRs were found throughout, with dominance at 160-218 and 743-854. At baseline, seropositivity was found in only a handful of AZD1222 recipients.

This clonotype was sampled from an adult in good health. The V call is TRBV11-3, the J call TRBJ2-2; D may correspond to TRBD1 or TRBD2 (5 bases each). This specimen consisted of peripheral blood, obtained on day 0 of AZD1222 vaccination. Written as DNA, the CDR3 is TGTGCCAGCAGCCGGGACGGACCCAACACCGGGGAGCTGTTTTTT. Encoded protein: CASSRDGPNTGELFF.